Sequencing of this TCR beta chain was carried out in a study of sequential checkpoint blockade in melanoma. The repertoire was sequenced with immunoSEQ multiplex PCR; TCRdb's copy has only in-frame clones and lacks some. The table includes 2,000 to 2,500 clones, 15% to 20% detected once. This clone was seen more than once but under ten times. What it recognizes is unknown. V lost 2 bases to trimming and J lost 6 bases, with 11 bases between them. CDR3 size: 13 residues. Germline V gene data show CDR1 as MDHEN and CDR2 as SYDVKM. Study-wide results and limits: About 30 times likelier clinical benefit followed increased tumor T-cell fraction and clonality.

Specified treatment: randomized to nivolumab then ipilimumab (arm A) or the reverse (arm B). This chain uses TRBV28 with TRBJ2-7; D remains unclear. Sequenced here: tumor tissue (inferred from file names), sampled from a patient given nivolumab and ipilimumab in sequence. This receptor was obtained from a human donor with melanoma. In DNA form, the CDR3 reads TGTGCCAGCAGTTTACCGGGCAGGTCCGAGCAGTACTTC. Translated, it gives CASSLPGRSEQYF.